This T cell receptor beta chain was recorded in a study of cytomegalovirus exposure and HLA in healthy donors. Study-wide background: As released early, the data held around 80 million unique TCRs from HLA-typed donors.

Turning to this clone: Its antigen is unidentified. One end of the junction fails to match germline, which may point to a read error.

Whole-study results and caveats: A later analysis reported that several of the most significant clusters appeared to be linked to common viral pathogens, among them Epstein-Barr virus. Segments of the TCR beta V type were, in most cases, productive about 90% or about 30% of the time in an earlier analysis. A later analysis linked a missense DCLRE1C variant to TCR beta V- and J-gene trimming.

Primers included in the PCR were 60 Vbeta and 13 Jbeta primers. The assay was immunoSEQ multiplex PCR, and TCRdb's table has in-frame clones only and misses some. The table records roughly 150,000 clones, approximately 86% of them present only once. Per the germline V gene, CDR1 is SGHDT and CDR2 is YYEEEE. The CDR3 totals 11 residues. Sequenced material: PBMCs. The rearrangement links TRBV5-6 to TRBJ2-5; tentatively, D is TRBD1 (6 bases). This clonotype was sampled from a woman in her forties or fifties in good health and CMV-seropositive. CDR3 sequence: CASSLGGRFDF. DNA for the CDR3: TGTGCCAGCAGCTTGGGGGGGCGATTTGACTTC.